The clone carrying this T cell receptor beta chain showed up just a few times. The CDR3 length is 12 residues. Between the trimmed V and J ends, which lost 4 bases and 1 base, there was a span of 7 bases. Germline V CDR1 and CDR2: SQVTM, ANQGSEA. Using RNA transcripts as the source, TCR beta CDR3 regions were amplified. HTBI primers were the set used in a first-round RT-PCR of the TCR CDR3. MiXCR, applied by TCRdb to the multiplex PCR reads, yields one record per CDR3 protein. The profile covers around 690,000 distinct CDR3 sequences, with approximately 15% appearing a single time and around 16% taken by the ten largest. This record comes from a study of T cells in Graves' hyperthyroidism and ophthalmopathy.

This sequence joins TRBV29-1 and TRBJ1-2, with D unresolved. Sequencing used blood. The sequence was obtained from a man aged 50-59 years with Graves' hyperthyroidism. CDR3 in amino acids: CSVVSNNYGYTF. The DNA of the CDR3 is TGCAGCGTTGTGAGCAATAACTATGGCTACACCTTC.